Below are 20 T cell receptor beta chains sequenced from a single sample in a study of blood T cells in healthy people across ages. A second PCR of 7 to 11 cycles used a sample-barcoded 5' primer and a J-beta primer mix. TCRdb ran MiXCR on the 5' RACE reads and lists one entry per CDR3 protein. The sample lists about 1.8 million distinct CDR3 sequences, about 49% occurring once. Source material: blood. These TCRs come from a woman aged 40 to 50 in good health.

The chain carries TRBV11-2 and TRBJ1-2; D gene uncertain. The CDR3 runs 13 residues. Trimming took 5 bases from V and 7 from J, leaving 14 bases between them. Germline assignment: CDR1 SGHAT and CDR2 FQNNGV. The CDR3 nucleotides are TGTGCCAGCAGCAAGACGGGATCTCTTGGCTACACCTTC. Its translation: CASSKTGSLGYTF. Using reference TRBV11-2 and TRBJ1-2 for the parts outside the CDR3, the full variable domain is EAGVAQSPRYKIIEKRQSVAFWCNPISGHATLYWYQQILGQGPKLLIQFQNNGVVDDSQLPKDRFSAERLKGVDSTLKIQPAKLEDSAVYLCASSKTGSLGYTFGSGTRLTVV.

The CDR3 region has the DNA TGCAGTGCTAGAGCCCCCGACAACTATGGCTACACCTTC. Its protein product is CSARAPDNYGYTF. The rearrangement uses TRBV20-1 and TRBJ1-2; no clear D. V was pared by 1 base and J by 2 bases, with 8 bases between. Looked up from germline, CDR1 is DFQATT and CDR2 is SNEGSKA (reference sequence). The CDR3 totals 13 residues.

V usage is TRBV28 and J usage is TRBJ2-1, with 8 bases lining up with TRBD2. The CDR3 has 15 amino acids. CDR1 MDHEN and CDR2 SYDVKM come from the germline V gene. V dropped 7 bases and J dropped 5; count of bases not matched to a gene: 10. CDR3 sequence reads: CASTPRGGGNNEQFF. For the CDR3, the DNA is TGTGCCAGCACCCCAAGAGGCGGGGGGAACAATGAGCAGTTCTTC.

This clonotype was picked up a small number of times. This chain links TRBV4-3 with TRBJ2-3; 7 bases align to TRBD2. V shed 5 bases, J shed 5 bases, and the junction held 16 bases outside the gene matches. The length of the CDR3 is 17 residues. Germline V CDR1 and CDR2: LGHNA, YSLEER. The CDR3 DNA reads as TGCGCCAGCAGCTCCTGGTCGGGACTACCCAAAAAAGATACGCAGTATTTT. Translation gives CASSSWSGLPKKDTQYF.

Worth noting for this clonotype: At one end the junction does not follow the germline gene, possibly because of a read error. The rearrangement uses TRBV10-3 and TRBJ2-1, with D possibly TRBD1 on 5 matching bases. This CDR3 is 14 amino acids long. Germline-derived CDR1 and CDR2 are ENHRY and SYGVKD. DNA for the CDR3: TGTGCTATCAGTGGGGCAGGGTTCTACAATGAGCAGTTCTTC. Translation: CAISGAGFYNEQFF.

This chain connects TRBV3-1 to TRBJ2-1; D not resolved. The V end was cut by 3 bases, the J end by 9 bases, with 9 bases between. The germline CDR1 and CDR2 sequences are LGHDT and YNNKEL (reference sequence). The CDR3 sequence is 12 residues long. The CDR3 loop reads CASSHFSGEQFF. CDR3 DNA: TGTGCCAGCAGCCACTTCTCTGGTGAGCAGTTCTTC.

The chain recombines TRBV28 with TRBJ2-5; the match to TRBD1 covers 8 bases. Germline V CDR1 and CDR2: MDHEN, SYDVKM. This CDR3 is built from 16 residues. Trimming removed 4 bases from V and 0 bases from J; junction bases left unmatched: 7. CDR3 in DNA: TGTGCCAGCAGTTCCCTGGACAGGGTATACCAAGAGACCCAGTACTTC. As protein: CASSSLDRVYQETQYF.

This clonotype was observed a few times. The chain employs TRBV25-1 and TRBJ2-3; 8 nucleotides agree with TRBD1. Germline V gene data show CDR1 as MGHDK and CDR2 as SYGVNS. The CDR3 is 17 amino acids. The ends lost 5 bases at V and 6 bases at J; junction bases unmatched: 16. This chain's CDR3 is CASSPGTGTKHRDTQYF. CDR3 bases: TGTGCCAGCAGTCCCGGGACAGGTACCAAGCACCGGGATACGCAGTATTTT.

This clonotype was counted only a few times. The CDR3 DNA sequence: TGTGCCATCAGTGAGCCTAGGGACAGGGCGCAGTATTTT. This gives the protein CAISEPRDRAQYF. The chain recombines TRBV10-3 with TRBJ2-3, with 9 bases matching TRBD1. Germline V lookup: CDR1 ENHRY, CDR2 SYGVKD. The CDR3 totals 13 residues. Trimming at V came to 2 bases and at J to 10 bases, leaving 4 bases not matched to a gene.

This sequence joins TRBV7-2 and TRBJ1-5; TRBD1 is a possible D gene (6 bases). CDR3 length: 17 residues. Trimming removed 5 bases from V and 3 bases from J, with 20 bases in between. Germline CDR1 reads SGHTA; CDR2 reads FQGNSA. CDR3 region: CASSPGIGGQINQPQHF. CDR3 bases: TGTGCCAGCAGCCCCGGGATAGGGGGTCAGATCAATCAGCCCCAGCATTTT.

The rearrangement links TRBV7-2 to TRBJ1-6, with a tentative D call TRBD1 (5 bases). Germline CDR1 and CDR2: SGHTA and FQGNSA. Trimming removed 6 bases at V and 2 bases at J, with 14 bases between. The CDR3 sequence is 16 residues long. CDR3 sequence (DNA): TGTGCCAGCAGGTTTACAGGAGGGGCCTATAATTCACCCCTCCACTTT. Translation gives CASRFTGGAYNSPLHF.

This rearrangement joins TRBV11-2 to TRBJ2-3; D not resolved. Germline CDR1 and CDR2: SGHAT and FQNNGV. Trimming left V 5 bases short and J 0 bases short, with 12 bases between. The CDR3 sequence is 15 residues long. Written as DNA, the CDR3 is TGTGCCAGCAGCGGAGACGGTGCTAGCACAGATACGCAGTATTTT. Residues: CASSGDGASTDTQYF.

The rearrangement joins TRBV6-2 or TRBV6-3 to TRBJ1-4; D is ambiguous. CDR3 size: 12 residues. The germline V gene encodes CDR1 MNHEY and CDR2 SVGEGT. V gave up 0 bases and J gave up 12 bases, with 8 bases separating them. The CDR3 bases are TGTGCCAGCAGTTACTCCGTTCTTCAACTGTTTTTT. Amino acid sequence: CASSYSVLQLFF.

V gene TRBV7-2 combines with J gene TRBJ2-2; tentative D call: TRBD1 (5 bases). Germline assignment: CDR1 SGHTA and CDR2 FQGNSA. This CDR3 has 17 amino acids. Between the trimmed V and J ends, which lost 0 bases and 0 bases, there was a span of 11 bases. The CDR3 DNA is TGTGCCAGCAGCTTAGCGAAAGGGGCCACGAACACCGGGGAGCTGTTTTTT. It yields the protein CASSLAKGATNTGELFF.

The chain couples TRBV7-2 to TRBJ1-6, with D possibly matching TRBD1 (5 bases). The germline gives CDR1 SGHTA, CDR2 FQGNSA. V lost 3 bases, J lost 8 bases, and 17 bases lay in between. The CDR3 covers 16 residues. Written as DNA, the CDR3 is TGTGCCAGCAGCTTTTGGAGTCGGCAGGGAGATTCACCCCTCCACTTT. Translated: CASSFWSRQGDSPLHF.

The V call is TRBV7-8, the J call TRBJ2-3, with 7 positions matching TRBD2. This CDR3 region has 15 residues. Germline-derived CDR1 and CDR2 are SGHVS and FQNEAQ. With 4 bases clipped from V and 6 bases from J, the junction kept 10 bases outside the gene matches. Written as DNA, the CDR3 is TGTGCCAGCAGCTCAGTGTCGAGCGGGGTCGATACGCAGTATTTT. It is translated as CASSSVSSGVDTQYF.

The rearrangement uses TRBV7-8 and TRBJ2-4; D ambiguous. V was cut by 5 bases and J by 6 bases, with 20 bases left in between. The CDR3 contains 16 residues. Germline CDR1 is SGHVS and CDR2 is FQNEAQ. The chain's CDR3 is CASSRLIEATGNIQYF. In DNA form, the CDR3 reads TGTGCCAGCAGCCGATTGATCGAAGCAACCGGAAACATTCAGTACTTC.

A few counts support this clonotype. CDR3 nucleotide sequence: TGCGCCAGCAGCCAAGATGAGTTTCGGGAGACCCAGTACTTC. This gives the protein CASSQDEFRETQYF. The chain has TRBV4-1 and TRBJ2-7; no clear D gene. Judging by the DNA end, TRBJ2-5 fits better; the J call may be wrong. CDR1 and CDR2 (germline): MGHRA, YSYEKL. There are 14 residues in the CDR3.

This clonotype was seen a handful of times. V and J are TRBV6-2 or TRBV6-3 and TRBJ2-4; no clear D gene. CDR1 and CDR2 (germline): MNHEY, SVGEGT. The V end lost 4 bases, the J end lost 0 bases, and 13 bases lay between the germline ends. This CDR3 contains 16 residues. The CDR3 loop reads CASSSRTDLAKNIQYF. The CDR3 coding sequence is TGTGCCAGCAGTTCTAGGACGGACCTAGCCAAAAACATTCAGTACTTC.

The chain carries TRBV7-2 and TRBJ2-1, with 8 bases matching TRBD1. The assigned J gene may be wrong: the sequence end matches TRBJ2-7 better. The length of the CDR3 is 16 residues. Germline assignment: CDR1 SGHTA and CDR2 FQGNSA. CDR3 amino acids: CASSLVSQGAMNEQYF. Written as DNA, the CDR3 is TGTGCCAGCAGCTTAGTGTCCCAGGGGGCAATGAATGAGCAGTACTTC.